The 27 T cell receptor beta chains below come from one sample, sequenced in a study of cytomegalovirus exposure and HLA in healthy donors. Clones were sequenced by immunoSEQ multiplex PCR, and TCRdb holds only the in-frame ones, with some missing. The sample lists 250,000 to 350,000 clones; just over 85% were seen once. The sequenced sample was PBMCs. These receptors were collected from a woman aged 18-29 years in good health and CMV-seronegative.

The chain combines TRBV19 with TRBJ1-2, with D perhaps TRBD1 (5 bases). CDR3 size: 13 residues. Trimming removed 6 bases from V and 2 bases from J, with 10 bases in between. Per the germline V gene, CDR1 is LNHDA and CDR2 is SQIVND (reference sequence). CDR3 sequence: CASRLTDNYGYTF. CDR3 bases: TGTGCCAGTAGGCTGACAGACAACTATGGCTACACCTTC.

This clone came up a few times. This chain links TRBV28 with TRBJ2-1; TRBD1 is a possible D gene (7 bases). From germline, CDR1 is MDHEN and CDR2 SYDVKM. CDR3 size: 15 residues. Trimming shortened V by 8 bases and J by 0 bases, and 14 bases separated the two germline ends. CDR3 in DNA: TGTGCCAGCCAGGGGGGAGGCCCCTCCTACAATGAGCAGTTCTTC. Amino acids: CASQGGGPSYNEQFF.

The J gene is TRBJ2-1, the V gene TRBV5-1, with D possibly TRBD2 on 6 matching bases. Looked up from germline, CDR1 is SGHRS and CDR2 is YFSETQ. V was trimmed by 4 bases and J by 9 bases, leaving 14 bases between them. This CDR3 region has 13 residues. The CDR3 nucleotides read TGCGCCAGCAGCAAACTAGCCAGTGTTGAGCAGTTCTTC. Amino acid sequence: CASSKLASVEQFF. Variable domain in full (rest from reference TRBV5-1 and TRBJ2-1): KAGVTQTPRYLIKTRGQQVTLSCSPISGHRSVSWYQQTPGQGLQFLFEYFSETQRNKGNFPGRFSGRQFSNSRSEMNVSTLELGDSALYLCASSKLASVEQFFGPGTRLTVL.

CDR3 loop: CASRPGQGYEQYF. The CDR3 DNA sequence: TGTGCCAGCAGACCGGGACAGGGATACGAGCAGTACTTC. The chain combines TRBV2 with TRBJ2-7; TRBD1 agrees at 9 bases. The ends lost 6 bases at V and 4 bases at J; junction bases unmatched: 4. The germline V gene encodes CDR1 SNHLY and CDR2 FYNNEI. The CDR3 runs to 13 residues.

Written as DNA, the CDR3 is TGTGCCAGCAGTGCACCCCGGAGGGGCAGGGGGGAAGATACTGAAGCTTTCTTT. Protein product: CASSAPRRGRGEDTEAFF. The rearrangement uses TRBV6-1 and TRBJ1-1, with TRBD1 identical over 7 bases. CDR1 MNHNS and CDR2 SASEGT come from the germline V gene. The CDR3 contains 18 residues. V was pared by 4 bases and J by 5 bases, with 19 bases of the junction left unmatched.

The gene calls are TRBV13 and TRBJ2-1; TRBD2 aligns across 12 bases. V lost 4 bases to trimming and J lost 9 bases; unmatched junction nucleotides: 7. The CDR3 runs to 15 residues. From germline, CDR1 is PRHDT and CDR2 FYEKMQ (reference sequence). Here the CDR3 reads CASSSGLAGSSEQFF. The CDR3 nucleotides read TGTGCCAGCAGCTCCGGACTAGCGGGAAGCTCTGAGCAGTTCTTC.

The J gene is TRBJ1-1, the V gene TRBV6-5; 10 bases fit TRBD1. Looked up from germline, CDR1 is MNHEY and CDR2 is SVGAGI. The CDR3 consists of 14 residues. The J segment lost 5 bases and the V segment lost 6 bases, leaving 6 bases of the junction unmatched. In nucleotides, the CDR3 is TGTGCCAGCAGCGCAAGGACAGGGGGGACTGAAGCTTTCTTT. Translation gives CASSARTGGTEAFF.

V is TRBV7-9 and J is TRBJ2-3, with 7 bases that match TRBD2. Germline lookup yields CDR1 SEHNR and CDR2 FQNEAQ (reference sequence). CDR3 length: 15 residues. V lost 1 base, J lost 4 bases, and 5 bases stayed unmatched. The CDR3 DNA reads TGTGCCAGCAGCTTAGGGACTAGATTTTCAGATACGCAGTATTTT. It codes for CASSLGTRFSDTQYF.

In DNA form, the CDR3 reads TGTGCCAGCAGCGCACAGGGTTCTGGGACCCAGTACTTC. Protein product: CASSAQGSGTQYF. This chain connects TRBV5-4 to TRBJ2-5, with D possibly TRBD1 on 6 matching bases. The CDR3 spans 13 residues. Germline V gene data show CDR1 as SGHNT and CDR2 as YYREEE (reference sequence). Trimming shortened V by 4 bases and J by 7 bases, and 14 bases separated the two germline ends.

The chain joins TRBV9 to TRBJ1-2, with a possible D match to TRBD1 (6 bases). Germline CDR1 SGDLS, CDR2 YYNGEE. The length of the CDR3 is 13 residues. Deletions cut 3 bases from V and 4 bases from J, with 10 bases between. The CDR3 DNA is TGTGCCAGCAGCGACAGGGATCGCTATGGCTACACCTTC. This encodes CASSDRDRYGYTF.

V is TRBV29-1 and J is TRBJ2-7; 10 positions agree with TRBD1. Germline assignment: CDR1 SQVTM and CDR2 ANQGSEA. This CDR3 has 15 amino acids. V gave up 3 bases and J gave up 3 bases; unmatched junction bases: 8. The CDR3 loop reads CSVDLRGQGLYEQYF. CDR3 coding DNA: TGCAGCGTTGATCTTCGGGGACAGGGGCTCTACGAGCAGTACTTC.

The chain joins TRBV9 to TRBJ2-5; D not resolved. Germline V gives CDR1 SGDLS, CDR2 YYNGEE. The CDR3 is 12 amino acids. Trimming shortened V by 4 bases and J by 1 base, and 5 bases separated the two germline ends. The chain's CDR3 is CASSSSQETQYF. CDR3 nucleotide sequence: TGTGCCAGCAGCTCCTCCCAAGAGACCCAGTACTTC. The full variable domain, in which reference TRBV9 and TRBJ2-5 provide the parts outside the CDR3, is DSGVTQTPKHLITATGQRVTLRCSPRSGDLSVYWYQQSLDQGLQFLIQYYNGEERAKGNILERFSAQQFPDLHSELNLSSLELGDSALYFCASSSSQETQYFGPGTRLLVL.

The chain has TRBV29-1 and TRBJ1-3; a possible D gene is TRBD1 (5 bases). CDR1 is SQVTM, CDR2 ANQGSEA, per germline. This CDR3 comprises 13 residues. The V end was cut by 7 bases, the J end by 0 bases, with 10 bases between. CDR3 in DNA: TGCAGCGCCGATACAGGCTCTGGAAACACCATATATTTT. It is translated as CSADTGSGNTIYF.

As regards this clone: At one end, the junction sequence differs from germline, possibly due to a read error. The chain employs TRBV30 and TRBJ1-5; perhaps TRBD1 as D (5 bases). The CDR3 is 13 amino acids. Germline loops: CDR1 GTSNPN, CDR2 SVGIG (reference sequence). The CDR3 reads CAWRGLSNQPQHF. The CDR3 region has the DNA TGTGCTTGGAGGGGCCTTAGCAATCAGCCCCAGCATTTT.

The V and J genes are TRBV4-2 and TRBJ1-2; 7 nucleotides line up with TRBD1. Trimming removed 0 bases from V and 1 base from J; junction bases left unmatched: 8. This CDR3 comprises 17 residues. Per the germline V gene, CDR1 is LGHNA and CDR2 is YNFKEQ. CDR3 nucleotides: TGTGCCAGCAGCCAAGATTTGGGGACAGACCTTAACTATGGCTACACCTTC. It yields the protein CASSQDLGTDLNYGYTF.

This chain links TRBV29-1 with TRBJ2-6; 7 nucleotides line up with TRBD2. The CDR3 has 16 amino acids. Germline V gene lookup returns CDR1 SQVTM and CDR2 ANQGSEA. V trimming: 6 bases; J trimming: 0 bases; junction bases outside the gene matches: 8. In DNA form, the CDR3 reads TGCAGCGTCTCCGGGACTACCGACTCTGGGGCCAACGTCCTGACTTTC. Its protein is CSVSGTTDSGANVLTF.

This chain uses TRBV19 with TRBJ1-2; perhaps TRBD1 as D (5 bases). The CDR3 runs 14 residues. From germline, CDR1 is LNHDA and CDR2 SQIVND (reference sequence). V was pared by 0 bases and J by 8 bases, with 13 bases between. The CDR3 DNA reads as TGTGCCAGTAGTATAGAGCTTGGAGGGGTCGGCTACACCTTC. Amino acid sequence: CASSIELGGVGYTF.

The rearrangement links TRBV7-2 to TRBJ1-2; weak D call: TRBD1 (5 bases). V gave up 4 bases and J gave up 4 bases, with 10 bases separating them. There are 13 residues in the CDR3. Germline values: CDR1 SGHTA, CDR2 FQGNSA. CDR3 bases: TGTGCCAGCAGCTCTCAGGGAATCTATGGCTACACCTTC. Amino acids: CASSSQGIYGYTF.

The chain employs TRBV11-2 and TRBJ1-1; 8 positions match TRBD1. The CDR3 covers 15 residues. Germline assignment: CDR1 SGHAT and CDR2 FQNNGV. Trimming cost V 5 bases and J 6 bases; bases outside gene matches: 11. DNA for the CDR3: TGTGCCAGCAGCCCCCGGACAGGGAAGGGCGCTGAAGCTTTCTTT. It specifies CASSPRTGKGAEAFF.

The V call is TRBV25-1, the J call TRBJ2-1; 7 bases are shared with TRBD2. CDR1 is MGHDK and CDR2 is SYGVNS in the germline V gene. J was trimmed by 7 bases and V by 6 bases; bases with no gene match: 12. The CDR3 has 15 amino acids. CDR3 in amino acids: CASRTTGRIWNEQFF. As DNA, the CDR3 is TGTGCCAGCAGGACCACCGGGAGGATCTGGAATGAGCAGTTCTTC. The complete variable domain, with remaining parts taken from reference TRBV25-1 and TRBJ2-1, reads EADIYQTPRYLVIGTGKKITLECSQTMGHDKMYWYQQDPGMELHLIHYSYGVNSTEKGDLSSESTVSRIRTEHFPLTLESARPSHTSQYLCASRTTGRIWNEQFFGPGTRLTVL.

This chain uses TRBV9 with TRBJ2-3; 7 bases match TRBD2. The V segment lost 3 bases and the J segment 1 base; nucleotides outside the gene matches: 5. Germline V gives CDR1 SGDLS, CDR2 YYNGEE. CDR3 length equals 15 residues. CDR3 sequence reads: CASSAVSGGTDTQYF. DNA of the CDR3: TGTGCCAGCAGCGCTGTAAGCGGGGGCACAGATACGCAGTATTTT.

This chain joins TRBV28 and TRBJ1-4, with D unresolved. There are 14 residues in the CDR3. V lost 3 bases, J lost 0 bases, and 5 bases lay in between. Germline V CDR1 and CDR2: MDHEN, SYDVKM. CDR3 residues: CASSFGATNEKLFF. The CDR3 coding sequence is TGTGCCAGCAGTTTCGGTGCAACTAATGAAAAACTGTTTTTT.

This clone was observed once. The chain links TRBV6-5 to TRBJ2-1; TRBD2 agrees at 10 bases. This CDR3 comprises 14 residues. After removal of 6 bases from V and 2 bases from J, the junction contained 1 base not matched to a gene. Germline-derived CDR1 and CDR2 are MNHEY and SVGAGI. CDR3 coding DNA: TGTGCCAGCAGGCTAGCGGGGGCCTACAATGAGCAGTTCTTC. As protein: CASRLAGAYNEQFF.

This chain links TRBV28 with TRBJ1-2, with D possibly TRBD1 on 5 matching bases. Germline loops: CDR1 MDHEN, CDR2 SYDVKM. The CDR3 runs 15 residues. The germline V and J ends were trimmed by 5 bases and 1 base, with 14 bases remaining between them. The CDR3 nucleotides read TGTGCCAGCAGTCTAGGGGTTAGGGATAACTATGGCTACACCTTC. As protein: CASSLGVRDNYGYTF.

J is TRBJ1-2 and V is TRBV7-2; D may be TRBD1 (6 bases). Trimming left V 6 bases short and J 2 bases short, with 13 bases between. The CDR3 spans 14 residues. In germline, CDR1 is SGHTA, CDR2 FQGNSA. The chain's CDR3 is CASRMTGQNYGYTF. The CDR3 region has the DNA TGTGCCAGCAGGATGACAGGACAAAACTATGGCTACACCTTC.

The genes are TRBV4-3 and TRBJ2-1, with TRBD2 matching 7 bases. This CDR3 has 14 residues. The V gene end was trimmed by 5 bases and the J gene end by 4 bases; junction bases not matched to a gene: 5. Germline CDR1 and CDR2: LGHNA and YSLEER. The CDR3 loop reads CASSDLAVYNEQFF. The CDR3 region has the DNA TGCGCCAGCAGCGATCTAGCGGTATACAATGAGCAGTTCTTC.

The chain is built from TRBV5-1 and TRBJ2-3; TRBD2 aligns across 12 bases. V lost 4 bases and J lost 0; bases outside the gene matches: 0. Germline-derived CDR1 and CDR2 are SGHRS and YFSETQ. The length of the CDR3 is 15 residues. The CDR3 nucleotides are TGCGCCAGCAGCGGGACTAGCGGGAGCACAGATACGCAGTATTTT. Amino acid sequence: CASSGTSGSTDTQYF.